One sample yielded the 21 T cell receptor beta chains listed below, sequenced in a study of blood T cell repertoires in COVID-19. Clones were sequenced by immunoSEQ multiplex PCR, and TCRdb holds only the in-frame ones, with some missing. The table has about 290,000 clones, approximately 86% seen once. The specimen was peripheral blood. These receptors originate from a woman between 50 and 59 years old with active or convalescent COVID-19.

Written as DNA, the CDR3 is TGTGCCTCAAAACCGGGACATGCGTTCTACGAGCAGTACTTC. Encoded protein: CASKPGHAFYEQYF. The V gene is TRBV28, the J gene TRBJ2-7, with a possible D match to TRBD1 (6 bases). The V gene's germline CDR1 is MDHEN and CDR2 SYDVKM. V was cut by 11 bases and J by 3 bases, with 20 bases left in between. The CDR3 contains 14 residues.

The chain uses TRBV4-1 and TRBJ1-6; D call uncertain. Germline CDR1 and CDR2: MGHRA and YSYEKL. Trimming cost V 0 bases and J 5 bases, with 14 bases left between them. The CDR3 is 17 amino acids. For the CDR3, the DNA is TGCGCCAGCAGCCAAGATACTTTACAGCCAGATAATTCACCCCTCCACTTT. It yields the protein CASSQDTLQPDNSPLHF.

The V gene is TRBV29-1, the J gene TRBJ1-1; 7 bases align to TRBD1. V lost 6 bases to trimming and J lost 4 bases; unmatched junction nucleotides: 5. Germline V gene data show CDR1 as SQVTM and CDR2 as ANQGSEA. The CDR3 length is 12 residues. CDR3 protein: CSVIRGSTEAFF. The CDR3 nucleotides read TGCAGCGTCATCAGGGGGTCCACTGAAGCTTTCTTT.

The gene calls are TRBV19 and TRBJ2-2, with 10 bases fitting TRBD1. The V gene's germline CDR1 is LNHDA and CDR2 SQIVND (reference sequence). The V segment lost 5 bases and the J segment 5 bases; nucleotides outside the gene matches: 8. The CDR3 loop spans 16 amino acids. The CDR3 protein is CASSSRDRGRTGELFF. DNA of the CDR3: TGTGCCAGTAGTTCCCGGGACAGGGGCAGGACCGGGGAGCTGTTTTTT.

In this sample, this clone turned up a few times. This CDR3 reads CASSHRGGRGPTDTQYF. CDR3 nucleotides: TGCGCCAGCAGCCACCGTGGTGGCAGGGGCCCCACAGATACGCAGTATTTT. V is TRBV4-1 and J is TRBJ2-3, with D perhaps matching TRBD1 (6 bases). Deletions cut 3 bases from V and 2 bases from J, with 18 bases between. The CDR3 consists of 17 residues. Germline CDR1 MGHRA, CDR2 YSYEKL.

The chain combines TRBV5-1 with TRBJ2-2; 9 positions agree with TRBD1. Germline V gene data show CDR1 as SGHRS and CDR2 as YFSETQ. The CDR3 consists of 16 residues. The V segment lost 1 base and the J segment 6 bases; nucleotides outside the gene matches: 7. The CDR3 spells CASSLTGTGIPGELFF. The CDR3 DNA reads TGCGCCAGCAGCTTGACCGGGACAGGGATTCCCGGGGAGCTGTTTTTT.

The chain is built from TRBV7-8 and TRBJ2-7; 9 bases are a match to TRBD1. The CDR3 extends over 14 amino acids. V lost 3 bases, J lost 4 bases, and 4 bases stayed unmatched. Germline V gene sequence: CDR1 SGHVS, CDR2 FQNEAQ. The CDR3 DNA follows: TGTGCCAGCAGCTTCTCGGACAGGGGTTACGAGCAGTACTTC. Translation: CASSFSDRGYEQYF. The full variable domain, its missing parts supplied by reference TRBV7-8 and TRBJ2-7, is GAGVSQSPRYKVAKRGQDVALRCDPISGHVSLFWYQQALGQGPEFLTYFQNEAQLDKSGLPSDRFFAERPEGSVSTLKIQRTQQEDSAVYLCASSFSDRGYEQYFGPGTRLTVT.

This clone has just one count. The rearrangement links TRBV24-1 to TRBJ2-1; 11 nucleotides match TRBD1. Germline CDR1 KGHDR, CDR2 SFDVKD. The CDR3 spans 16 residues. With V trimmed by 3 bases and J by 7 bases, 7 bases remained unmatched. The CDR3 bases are TGTGCCACCAGTGATCCCGGGACAGGGGGAGGGAATGAGCAGTTCTTC. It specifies CATSDPGTGGGNEQFF.

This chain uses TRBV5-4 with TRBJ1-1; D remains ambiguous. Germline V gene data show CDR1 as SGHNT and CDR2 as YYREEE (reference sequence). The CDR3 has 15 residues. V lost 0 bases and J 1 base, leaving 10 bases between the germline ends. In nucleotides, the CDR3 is TGTGCCAGCAGCTTGGCTGTCTCAGGGAACACTGAAGCTTTCTTT. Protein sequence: CASSLAVSGNTEAFF.

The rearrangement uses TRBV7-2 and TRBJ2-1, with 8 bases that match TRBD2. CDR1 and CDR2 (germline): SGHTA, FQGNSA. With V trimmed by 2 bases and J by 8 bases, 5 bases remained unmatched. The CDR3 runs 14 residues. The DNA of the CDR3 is TGTGCCAGCAGCTTAATTAGCGGGAACGATGAGCAGTTCTTC. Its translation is CASSLISGNDEQFF.

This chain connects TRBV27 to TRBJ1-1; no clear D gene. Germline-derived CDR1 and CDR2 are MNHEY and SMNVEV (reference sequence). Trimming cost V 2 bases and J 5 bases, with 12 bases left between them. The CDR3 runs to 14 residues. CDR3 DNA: TGTGCCAGCAGTTTAAAGTCACGGGGTACTGAAGCTTTCTTT. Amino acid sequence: CASSLKSRGTEAFF.

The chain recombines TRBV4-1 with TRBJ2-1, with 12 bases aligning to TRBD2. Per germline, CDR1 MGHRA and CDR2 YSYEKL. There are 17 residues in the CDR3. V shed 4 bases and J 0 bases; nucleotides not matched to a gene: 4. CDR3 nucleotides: TGCGCCAGCAGCCCAACGACTAGCGGGAGCTCCTACAATGAGCAGTTCTTC. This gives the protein CASSPTTSGSSYNEQFF.

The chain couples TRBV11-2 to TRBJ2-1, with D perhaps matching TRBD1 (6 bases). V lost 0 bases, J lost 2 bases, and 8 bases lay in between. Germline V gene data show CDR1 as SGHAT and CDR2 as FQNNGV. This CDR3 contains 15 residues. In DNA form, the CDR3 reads TGTGCCAGCAGCTTAGATCCAGGGGCCTACAATGAGCAGTTCTTC. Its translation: CASSLDPGAYNEQFF. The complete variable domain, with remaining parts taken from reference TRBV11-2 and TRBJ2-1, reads EAGVAQSPRYKIIEKRQSVAFWCNPISGHATLYWYQQILGQGPKLLIQFQNNGVVDDSQLPKDRFSAERLKGVDSTLKIQPAKLEDSAVYLCASSLDPGAYNEQFFGPGTRLTVL.

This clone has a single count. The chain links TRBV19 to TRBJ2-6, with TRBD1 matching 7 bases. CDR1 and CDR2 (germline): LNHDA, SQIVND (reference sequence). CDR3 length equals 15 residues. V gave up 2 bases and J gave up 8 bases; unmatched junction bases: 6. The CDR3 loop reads CASSINRGRTNVLTF. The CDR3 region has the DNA TGTGCCAGTAGTATAAACAGGGGCAGGACCAACGTCCTGACTTTC.

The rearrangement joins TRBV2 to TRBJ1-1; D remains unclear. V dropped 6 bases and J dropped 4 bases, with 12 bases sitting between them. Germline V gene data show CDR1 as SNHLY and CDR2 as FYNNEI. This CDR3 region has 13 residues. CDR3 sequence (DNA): TGTGCCAGCAGGCCGGCCGGGATCACTGAAGCTTTCTTT. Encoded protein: CASRPAGITEAFF.

The CDR3 protein is CASSDVLLAGGQETQYF. The CDR3 DNA reads TGTGCCAGCAGTGACGTCTTGCTAGCGGGAGGCCAAGAGACCCAGTACTTC. J is TRBJ2-5 and V is TRBV2; 11 positions match TRBD2. The germline gives CDR1 SNHLY, CDR2 FYNNEI. V gave up 3 bases and J gave up 1 base; unmatched junction bases: 7. CDR3 length equals 17 residues.

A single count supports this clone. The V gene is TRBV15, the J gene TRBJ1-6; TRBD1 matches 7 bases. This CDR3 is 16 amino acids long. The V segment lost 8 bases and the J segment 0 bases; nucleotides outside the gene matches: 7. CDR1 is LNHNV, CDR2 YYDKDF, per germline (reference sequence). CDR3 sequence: CATGVQGVSYNSPLHF. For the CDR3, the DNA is TGTGCCACCGGGGTCCAGGGGGTCTCCTATAATTCACCCCTCCACTTT.

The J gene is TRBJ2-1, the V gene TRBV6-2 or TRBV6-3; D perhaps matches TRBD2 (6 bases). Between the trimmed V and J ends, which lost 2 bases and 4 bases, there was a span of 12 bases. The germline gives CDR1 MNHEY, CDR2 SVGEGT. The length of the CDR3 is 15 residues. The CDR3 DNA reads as TGTGCCAGCAGTTACGTGCTAGCGCCATACAATGAGCAGTTCTTC. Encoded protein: CASSYVLAPYNEQFF.

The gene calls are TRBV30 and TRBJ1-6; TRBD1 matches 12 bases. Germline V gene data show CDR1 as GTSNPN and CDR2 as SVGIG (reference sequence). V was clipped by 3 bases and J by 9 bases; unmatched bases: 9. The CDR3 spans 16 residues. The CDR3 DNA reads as TGTGCCTGGAGCCGGGGGGGACAGGGGGCCGGTTCACCCCTCCACTTT. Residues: CAWSRGGQGAGSPLHF.

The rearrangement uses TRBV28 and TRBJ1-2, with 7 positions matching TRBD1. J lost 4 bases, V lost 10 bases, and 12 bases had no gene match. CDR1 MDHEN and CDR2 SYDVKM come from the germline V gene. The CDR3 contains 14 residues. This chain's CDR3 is CATNGQVTFYGYTF. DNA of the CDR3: TGTGCCACGAACGGACAGGTTACATTCTATGGCTACACCTTC.

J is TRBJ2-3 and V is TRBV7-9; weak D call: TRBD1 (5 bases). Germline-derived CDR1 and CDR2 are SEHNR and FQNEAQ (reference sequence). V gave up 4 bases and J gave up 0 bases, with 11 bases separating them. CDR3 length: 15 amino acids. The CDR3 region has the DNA TGTGCCAGCAGCTCGGACATTCGGAGCACAGATACGCAGTATTTT. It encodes CASSSDIRSTDTQYF.